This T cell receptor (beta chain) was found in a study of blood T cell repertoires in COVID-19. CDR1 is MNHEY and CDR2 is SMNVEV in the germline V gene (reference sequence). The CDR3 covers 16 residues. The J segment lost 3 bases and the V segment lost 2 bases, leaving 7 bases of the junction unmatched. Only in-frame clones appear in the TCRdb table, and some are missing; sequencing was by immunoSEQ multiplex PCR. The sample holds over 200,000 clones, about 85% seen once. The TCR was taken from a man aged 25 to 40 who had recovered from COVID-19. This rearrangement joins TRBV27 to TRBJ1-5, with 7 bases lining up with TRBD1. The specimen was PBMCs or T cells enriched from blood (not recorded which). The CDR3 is CASSLDGTANNQPQHF. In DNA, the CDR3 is TGTGCCAGCAGTTTAGATGGGACAGCAAACAATCAGCCCCAGCATTTT.